This T cell receptor beta chain appears in the sequencing data of a study of blood T cell repertoires in COVID-19. Study summary: PBMCs, B-cell-depleted T cells, or T cells were the source of the cDNA or gDNA that made up the material.

Trimming cost V 3 bases and J 4 bases; bases outside gene matches: 8. CDR3 length: 15 residues. Per germline, CDR1 SGHRS and CDR2 YFSETQ. Those enrolled, adults aged roughly 18 to 95 years, came from fewer than 25 US areas. Two negative PCRs, clearance, or symptom resolution were required of recovered Cohort 3 donors. Original methodology: Nucleated cell number was recorded as an estimate derived from reference gene primer amplification. Measured with immunoSEQ multiplex PCR; TCRdb has only the in-frame clones, and not every one. V, J and clone size are those of that table, while D and trimming were read from the DNA. The sample contains a few hundred thousand clones, 87% of which appear only once.

Sequencing was done on a sample of PBMCs or T cells enriched from blood (not recorded which). The chain joins TRBV5-1 to TRBJ2-7; the match to TRBD1 covers 9 bases. The sequence was collected from a woman between 25 and 40 years old who had recovered from COVID-19. CDR3 sequence (DNA): TGCGCCAGCAGCTCCCGGGACAGGGCTACTTACGAGCAGTACTTC. Protein sequence: CASSSRDRATYEQYF.